Detailed here is one TCR beta chain. This receptor's antigen is unknown. The read halts 3 residues ahead of the CDR3 end, with the missing end drawn from the germline J gene. The source of the sample is a study of T cells in women clearing cervical HPV infection (dated by TCRdb to 2016 to 2019). Context from the whole study: The cases were some 27 women with histologically confirmed HPV16-related CIN3 or worse, and 2 of these cases were invasive cancers. Cases and controls were matched on age within five years and on year of sample collection. A median age of around 30 years was observed in cases versus around 40 in controls, and no significant differences in baseline characteristics were found. This exploratory proof-of-principle case-control study, nested within the Guanacaste HPV Natural History Study in Costa Rica, compared TCR repertoires among women with different cervical HPV16 outcomes. As quality controls, five blinded duplicates were added to each group, bringing the total to approximately 60 samples made up of around 50 participants and about 10 replicates. HLA typing was available for only a few women, so HLA type could not be excluded as a confounder. The roughly 25 controls were women who cleared a single incident HPV16 infection within 12 months without developing precancer or cancer. For cases, a median interval of about 150 days, with an interquartile range of about 90 to 200 days, was observed between lesion detection and blood sampling. Case blood was taken at the visit when the lesion was first identified, whereas control blood was taken when infection was no longer detected. In the parent cohort, 9,500 to 13,000 women aged 18 or older were enrolled in Guanacaste, Costa Rica, during about 1993 to 1995 and then followed for under 8 years. Study-level results and caveats: Across sequencing depths, CIN3+ cases showed significantly higher TCR repertoire richness than controls, but evenness did not differ between the groups. Because T-cell numbers per sample were unknown, differences in richness could reflect varying T-cell content rather than repertoire biology. By combining richness with V gene abundances, random forest classifiers separated cases from controls with an estimated AUC of less than 0.85. Because of the cross-sectional design, the study could not determine whether the associations came before infection or resulted from infection, and neither effector/memory subsets nor HPV-specific T cells were isolated. Cases had lower TRBV6-7 relative abundance than controls (about 0.1% versus 0.15%; Bonferroni P = 0.0008).

Every participant had a single incident cervical HPV16 infection, and prevalent HPV16 infections were excluded. Cervical HPV DNA was detected with MY09/MY11 PCR, and genotyping was done with dot-blot hybridization. Fifteen mL of heparinized blood was centrifuged, after which the buffy coat was aliquoted, frozen at -30 degrees C, and then stored at -80 degrees C. Genomic DNA was extracted from buffy coat specimens using QIAGEN kits. The CDR3, from cysteine to phenylalanine, totals 14 residues. The DNA covers only part of the CDR3, 33 bases in frame from base 1. Sequences SEHNR (CDR1) and FQNEAQ (CDR2) are obtained from the germline V gene (reference sequence). V gives up 6 bases and J gives up 1 base, and the segment between their germline ends measures 9 bases. The immunoSEQ assay used multiplex PCR to amplify TCR beta CDR3 regions from an average of roughly 1.2 ug of genomic DNA per sample. To correct primer bias, the assay used a complete synthetic TCR repertoire to set an amplification baseline. The amplicons were sequenced on the Illumina platform. In the paper's pipeline: Sequences were error-corrected by clustering with frequency ratios and a modified nearest-neighbor algorithm and were then analyzed in the immunoSEQ Analyzer with IMGT gene definitions. TCR richness and evenness were averaged over 20 rarefaction repeats at each rarefaction depth, excluding samples with fewer sequences than the depth. Wilcoxon rank sum tests with FDR correction were used to compare V, D and J gene relative abundances between the groups. For the blinded duplicates, the intraclass correlation was approximately 96% for TCR richness and averaged about 77% across about 67 gene segments. This is the immuneACCESS table as TCRdb keeps it, with only in-frame sequences that have V and J called. A part of the clones is gone; compared with another copy, unresolved V genes explain less than half, and the rest is unexplained. The DNA gave D and trimming, while V, J and clone size come from that table. This sample's records show under 20,000 clones. Together, the top ten hold roughly 3.2% of the sample.

The clonotype was recovered from a woman aged 18-70 years with a cervical HPV16 infection that either progressed to CIN3+ or cleared (not recorded which). Sequencing input: blood buffy coat. Here the chain combines TRBV7-9 and TRBJ2-2; a tentative D call is TRBD1 (6 bases match). CDR3 region: CASSLTGNTGELFF. The CDR3 DNA, read in part, is TGTGCCAGCAGTCTGACAGGGAACACCGGGGAG. The full variable domain, with segments outside the CDR3 supplied by the reference TRBV7-9 and TRBJ2-2 proteins, appears as DTGVSQNPRHKITKRGQNVTFRCDPISEHNRLYWYRQTLGQGPEFLTYFQNEAQLEKSRLLSDRFSAERPKGSFSTLEIQRTEQGDSAMYLCASSLTGNTGELFFGEGSRLTVL.